What follows are 9 T cell receptor beta chains derived from one specimen sequenced in a study of blood T cells in healthy people across ages. Next came a second PCR, run for about 7 to 12 cycles, which used a sample-barcoded 5' primer along with a J-beta primer mix. TCRdb passed the 5' RACE reads through MiXCR, listing each CDR3 protein once. Of 700,000 to 950,000 distinct CDR3 sequences listed, about 40% are singletons. The specimen was blood. These receptor sequences come from a woman aged 55-70 years in good health.

The CDR3 protein is CASSQLAGGPGRNEQFF. The CDR3 region has the DNA TGTGCCAGCAGCCAGCTAGCGGGAGGGCCAGGGAGGAATGAGCAGTTCTTC. The chain recombines TRBV14 with TRBJ2-1, with TRBD2 matching over 12 bases. There are 17 residues in the CDR3. The ends lost 3 bases at V and 7 bases at J; junction bases unmatched: 10. Germline V gives CDR1 SGHDN, CDR2 FVKESK.

This clonotype showed up just a few times. V is TRBV30 and J is TRBJ2-5; possibly TRBD1 for D (5 bases). Germline V gene lookup returns CDR1 GTSNPN and CDR2 SVGIG (reference sequence). This CDR3 region has 12 residues. Deletions cut 3 bases from V and 5 bases from J, with 10 bases between. The CDR3 protein is CAWRRGTETQYF. For the CDR3, the DNA is TGTGCCTGGAGAAGGGGAACGGAGACCCAGTACTTC.

This sequence joins TRBV27 and TRBJ2-7; tentative D call: TRBD1 (7 bases). The germline V gene encodes CDR1 MNHEY and CDR2 SMNVEV (reference sequence). V lost 2 bases and J 5 bases, leaving 19 bases between the germline ends. The CDR3 loop spans 16 amino acids. This chain's CDR3 is CASSLRLGSRGDEQYF. The CDR3 DNA follows: TGTGCCAGCAGTTTAAGATTGGGGAGCAGGGGGGACGAGCAGTACTTC.

This clonotype occurred a few times. The chain links TRBV5-1 to TRBJ2-7; TRBD2 aligns across 11 bases. The CDR3 length is 16 residues. The V gene's germline CDR1 is SGHRS and CDR2 YFSETQ. The ends lost 3 bases at V and 2 bases at J; junction bases unmatched: 7. CDR3 sequence reads: CASSSTTSGVTYEQYF. In DNA, the CDR3 is TGCGCCAGCAGCTCCACGACTAGCGGGGTCACCTACGAGCAGTACTTC.

The gene calls are TRBV27 and TRBJ1-1; 7 nucleotides match TRBD1. The germline V gene encodes CDR1 MNHEY and CDR2 SMNVEV (reference sequence). This CDR3 has 15 amino acids. The V segment lost 2 bases and the J segment 4 bases; nucleotides outside the gene matches: 7. CDR3 region: CASSLDRGPSTEAFF. As DNA, the CDR3 is TGTGCCAGCAGTTTAGATAGGGGGCCCAGCACTGAAGCTTTCTTT.

The gene calls are TRBV11-2 and TRBJ2-5, with a possible D match to TRBD1 (6 bases). The J call may be incorrect, as the DNA end agrees better with TRBJ2-7. The CDR3 runs 17 residues. Germline V gene lookup returns CDR1 SGHAT and CDR2 FQNNGV. The CDR3 region has the DNA TGTGCCAGCAGCTTAGCCCTAACTCAGGGGATATACGACGAGCAGTACTTC. Amino acid sequence: CASSLALTQGIYDEQYF.

The chain is built from TRBV7-7 and TRBJ2-2; TRBD2 might be the D (5 bases). V was pared by 5 bases and J by 4 bases, with 11 bases between. CDR1 SSHAT and CDR2 FNYEAQ come from the germline V gene (reference sequence). CDR3 size: 14 residues. In DNA, the CDR3 is TGTGCCAGCAGCCTCAGTGAGGGCACCGGGGAGCTGTTTTTT. Protein sequence: CASSLSEGTGELFF.

The chain carries TRBV5-1 and TRBJ1-2; 9 bases match TRBD1. The CDR3 spans 16 residues. The V gene's germline CDR1 is SGHRS and CDR2 YFSETQ. V dropped 0 bases and J dropped 4; count of bases not matched to a gene: 7. This CDR3 is CASSLAAPGQGYGYTF. As DNA, the CDR3 is TGCGCCAGCAGCTTGGCAGCCCCGGGACAGGGCTATGGCTACACCTTC. Based on the CDR3 plus reference TRBV5-1 and TRBJ1-2, the full variable domain is KAGVTQTPRYLIKTRGQQVTLSCSPISGHRSVSWYQQTPGQGLQFLFEYFSETQRNKGNFPGRFSGRQFSNSRSEMNVSTLELGDSALYLCASSLAAPGQGYGYTFGSGTRLTVV.

The chain combines TRBV2 with TRBJ2-5, with D uncertain. The V end was cut by 0 bases, the J end by 2 bases, with 7 bases between. The germline CDR1 and CDR2 sequences are SNHLY and FYNNEI. This CDR3 comprises 14 residues. The CDR3 nucleotides read TGTGCCAGCAGTGAAGCGCGGCAGCAAGAGACCCAGTACTTC. Translating it yields CASSEARQQETQYF. The full variable domain, completed using reference TRBV2 and TRBJ2-5, is EPEVTQTPSHQVTQMGQEVILRCVPISNHLYFYWYRQILGQKVEFLVSFYNNEISEKSEIFDDQFSVERPDGSNFTLKIRSTKLEDSAMYFCASSEARQQETQYFGPGTRLLVL.